What follows is one T cell receptor (beta chain) and its context. As yet, its antigen is unknown. Depths of 1 in 200,000 to 1 in 1 million T cells were the sequencing target. Repertoires were generated with immunoSEQ multiplex PCR, while TCRdb's copy carries only in-frame clones and drops some. The sample has some 10,000 clones; over 60% are singletons. This record comes from a study of cytotoxic CD8 clonotypes in ibrutinib-treated CLL. Findings of the study overall: Sustained-remission patients were sampled at different times than progressing patients were. Rising at ibrutinib response, clonality subsequently fell back toward baseline at progression. At the start, clonality exceeded age-matched healthy donors and followed circulating CD8+ T-cell counts.

From germline, CDR1 is MNHEY and CDR2 SMNVEV (reference sequence). V was clipped by 9 bases and J by 6 bases; unmatched bases: 4. The CDR3 extends over 13 amino acids. The clonotype was recovered from a human donor with chronic lymphocytic leukemia. Sample: PBMCs, taken before ibrutinib treatment. The V gene is TRBV27, the J gene TRBJ2-1; 11 bases agree with TRBD2. For the CDR3, the DNA is TGTGCCAGTGGCCTAGCGGGGGGCAATGAGCAGTTCTTC. As protein: CASGLAGGNEQFF.